This entry is about one T cell receptor (beta chain). The antigen is not known. Before sequencing, viral peptide pools were used by the ViraFEST assay to expand antigen-specific CD4+ T cells. After roughly eleven days in culture, the CD4+ T cells were isolated. By PCR, the person was confirmed to have had SARS-CoV-2 infection between March and December 2020. The sample originates from a study of vaccination effects on CD4 cells after COVID-19. Study-level information: Participants each got two BNT162b2 or mRNA-1273 vaccine doses.

Profiling relied on immunoSEQ multiplex PCR, and the TCRdb table lists in-frame clones only, not all of them. The table records tens of thousands of clones, just under 75% of them present only once. Trimming stripped 9 bases from V and 0 bases from J, with 16 bases between. The CDR3 runs to 15 residues. The germline V gene encodes CDR1 SGHRS and CDR2 YFSETQ. The sample here was CD4+ T cells from PBMCs cultured with a peptide pool, taken before COVID-19 vaccination. The chain combines TRBV5-1 with TRBJ2-1; D is unclear. This receptor was taken from a human donor who had a prior SARS-CoV-2 infection. The DNA for the CDR3 is TGCGCCACCATGCTGGCCCCAGCCTCCTACAATGAGCAGTTCTTC. This encodes CATMLAPASYNEQFF.